This record concerns one TCR beta chain sequence. These data belong to a study of blood T cell repertoires in COVID-19. As for the study in general: From T cells, B-cell-depleted T cells, or PBMCs came the material, which was cDNA or gDNA.

Assignment of participants to cohorts was predicated upon participant-reported clinical history. Assay: immunoSEQ multiplex PCR; the TCRdb copy retains only in-frame clones and omits some. Here the sample spans 200,000 to 250,000 clones, almost 90% being singletons. The sample taken for sequencing was PBMCs or T cells enriched from blood (not recorded which). The sequence derives from a woman aged 45-60 years with acute COVID-19.

The CDR3 nucleotides are TGTGCCAGCGGAGGGACTTGGCAGTTCTTC. This codes for CASGGTWQFF. The chain uses TRBV6-6 and TRBJ2-1; D perhaps matches TRBD2 (6 bases). V gave up 8 bases and J gave up 12 bases, with 11 bases separating them. CDR1 and CDR2 from the germline V gene are MNHNY and SVGAGI (reference sequence). There are 10 residues in the CDR3.